The 9 T cell receptor beta chains below all came from one sample that was sequenced in a study of T cells after yellow fever vaccination. MiXCR, applied by TCRdb to the 5' RACE reads, yields one record per CDR3 protein. Of over 200,000 distinct CDR3 sequences in the sample, roughly 6.2% were seen once. This specimen was CD4+ T cells sorted from PBMCs, taken on the day of the yellow fever booster vaccination. Receptor source: a man in his thirties or forties who received the YFV17D yellow fever vaccine.

This clonotype has only a few counts. The V call is TRBV15, the J call TRBJ1-1; D is unclear. This CDR3 spans 15 amino acids. Germline V gene data show CDR1 as LNHNV and CDR2 as YYDKDF (reference sequence). Trimming took 7 bases from V and 0 from J, leaving 15 bases between them. The CDR3 spells CATTSRSGLNTEAFF. The CDR3 nucleotides are TGTGCCACCACCTCCCGAAGTGGGTTGAACACTGAAGCTTTCTTT.

This clonotype was picked up many times. The CDR3, as DNA: TGCAGCGCCCTACCGGGACAGCAAGAGACCCAGTACTTC. Translating it yields CSALPGQQETQYF. This chain links TRBV29-1 with TRBJ2-5; 7 nucleotides agree with TRBD1. CDR3 size: 13 residues. Germline V gene lookup returns CDR1 SQVTM and CDR2 ANQGSEA. Trimming removed 7 bases from V and 2 bases from J; junction bases left unmatched: 7.

This clonotype was seen at least ten times. The chain couples TRBV14 to TRBJ2-7, with 7 bases that match TRBD1. Germline loops: CDR1 SGHDN, CDR2 FVKESK. The trim removed 4 bases at V and 6 bases at J, leaving 12 bases unmatched. This CDR3 is built from 15 residues. The CDR3 DNA is TGTGCCAGCAGCCGCTCCGGGACAGCGAGAATCGAGCAGTACTTC. Its translation: CASSRSGTARIEQYF.

This clonotype showed up just a few times. The V gene is TRBV19, the J gene TRBJ1-2; TRBD1 matches 7 bases. This CDR3 has 15 residues. Germline lookup yields CDR1 LNHDA and CDR2 SQIVND (reference sequence). V dropped 5 bases and J dropped 8; count of bases not matched to a gene: 14. The CDR3 DNA reads TGTGCCAGTAGTGGGGACAGCCGGGTGTATGAAGGCTACACCTTC. As protein: CASSGDSRVYEGYTF.

The rearrangement links TRBV6-1 to TRBJ2-5; 8 nucleotides match TRBD1. The J segment lost 4 bases and the V segment lost 6 bases, leaving 7 bases of the junction unmatched. This CDR3 comprises 14 residues. Germline V CDR1 and CDR2: MNHNS, SASEGT. The DNA of the CDR3 is TGTGCCAGCAGCCAGGACAGGGCCACAGAGACCCAGTACTTC. This gives the protein CASSQDRATETQYF.

In this sample, this clonotype turned up many times. The chain has TRBV7-3 and TRBJ2-1; TRBD2 is a possible D gene (5 bases). The CDR3 sequence is 15 residues long. CDR1 SGHTA and CDR2 FQGTGA come from the germline V gene. Trimming cost V 4 bases and J 8 bases, with 18 bases left between them. The CDR3 DNA is TGTGCCAGCAGCTATTCAATCGGGGAGTCCTATGAGCAGTTCTTC. Protein product: CASSYSIGESYEQFF. The full variable domain, its missing parts supplied by reference TRBV7-3 and TRBJ2-1, is GAGVSQTPSNKVTEKGKYVELRCDPISGHTALYWYRQSLGQGPEFLIYFQGTGAADDSGLPNDRFFAVRPEGSVSTLKIQRTERGDSAVYLCASSYSIGESYEQFFGPGTRLTVL.

This clonotype turned up a few times. V gene TRBV20-1 combines with J gene TRBJ1-6; possibly TRBD1 for D (5 bases). Germline V gene lookup returns CDR1 DFQATT and CDR2 SNEGSKA (reference sequence). The CDR3 is made up of 15 amino acids. V dropped 2 bases and J dropped 7 bases, with 15 bases sitting between them. The CDR3 loop reads CSARRREFVNSPLHF. The CDR3 nucleotides are TGCAGTGCTAGACGCAGGGAGTTCGTCAATTCACCCCTCCACTTT.

This clonotype was found many times. The chain couples TRBV20-1 to TRBJ2-7; D possibly matches TRBD1 or TRBD2 (5 bases each). Per germline, CDR1 DFQATT and CDR2 SNEGSKA (reference sequence). The CDR3 loop spans 12 amino acids. V lost 4 bases to trimming and J lost 4 bases, with 11 bases between them. The CDR3 loop reads CSANWDLYEQYF. For the CDR3, the DNA is TGCAGTGCTAACTGGGACCTGTACGAGCAGTACTTC.

This clonotype occurred a few times. The chain couples TRBV5-1 to TRBJ2-7; TRBD1 might be the D (6 bases). This CDR3 spans 14 amino acids. Per the germline V gene, CDR1 is SGHRS and CDR2 is YFSETQ. The V end lost 3 bases, the J end lost 2 bases, and 12 bases lay between the germline ends. The CDR3 here is CASSYGQKAYEQYF. The CDR3 bases are TGCGCCAGCAGCTACGGACAGAAAGCCTACGAGCAGTACTTC.